The source of this T cell receptor beta chain is a study of regulatory T cells in long-lasting Graves disease. V dropped 5 bases and J dropped 0; count of bases not matched to a gene: 10. From germline, CDR1 is MNHEY and CDR2 SVGEGT. The CDR3 runs 18 residues. Time point denoted: persistent/refractory GD, antithyroid drugs over 5 years with positive TRAb. Scientists built the TCR library using RNA that was extracted from PBMCs. Sequencing libraries for TCR beta were prepared with iRepertoire HTBI primers and Arm-PCR of CDR3 regions. One entry per CDR3 protein, called by TCRdb with MiXCR from the multiplex PCR reads. This table holds about 660,000 distinct CDR3 sequences, about 32% found once.

The rearrangement links TRBV6-2 or TRBV6-3 to TRBJ1-6, with 7 bases identical to TRBD1. The starting material was peripheral blood mononuclear cells (PBMCs), obtained when the disease was refractory, from a patient treated with antithyroid drugs. This sequence was found in a female donor with Graves disease. The DNA for the CDR3 is TGTGCCAGCAGTCCCAGGGGGGGCACCAGCTCCTATAATTCACCCCTCCACTTT. It codes for CASSPRGGTSSYNSPLHF.